Below are 8 T cell receptor beta chains sequenced from a single sample in a study of early T cells in non-severe SARS-CoV-2 infection. TCRdb re-called the 5' RACE reads with MiXCR, one entry per CDR3 protein. The sample lists more than 25,000 distinct CDR3 sequences, around 6% occurring once. The specimen was whole blood. All receptors come from an adult who was a healthcare worker with PCR-confirmed SARS-CoV-2 infection or an uninfected control (not recorded which).

Ten or more counts support this clonotype. The V gene is TRBV18, the J gene TRBJ1-1; possible D gene TRBD1, 6 bases. Germline V lookup: CDR1 KGHSH, CDR2 LQKENI. The CDR3 extends over 15 amino acids. The V gene lost 2 bases and the J gene lost 4 bases, with 14 bases spanning the gap. This CDR3 is CASSPRQEGSTEAFF. Written as DNA, the CDR3 is TGTGCCAGCTCACCAAGACAGGAGGGGAGCACTGAAGCTTTCTTT.

The table lists this clonotype with many counts. This chain connects TRBV3-1 to TRBJ2-7; TRBD1 is a possible D gene (6 bases). There are 15 residues in the CDR3. V shed 3 bases and J shed 0 bases, with 12 bases lying between them. Germline V lookup: CDR1 LGHDT, CDR2 YNNKEL (reference sequence). CDR3 sequence: CASSHVRDNSYEQYF. The CDR3 nucleotides read TGTGCCAGCAGCCACGTCCGGGACAACTCCTACGAGCAGTACTTC.

The V and J genes are TRBV3-1 and TRBJ2-2; no clear D gene. The ends were cut back, 6 bases at V and 3 bases at J, with 17 bases in the middle. This CDR3 region has 16 residues. CDR1 is LGHDT, CDR2 YNNKEL, per germline (reference sequence). CDR3 sequence: CASRPRSIGDTGELFF. The CDR3 DNA follows: TGTGCCAGCAGACCCCGCTCCATTGGGGACACCGGGGAGCTGTTTTTT.

This clonotype was recorded at least ten times. V usage is TRBV2 and J usage is TRBJ2-7; TRBD2 aligns across 7 bases. This CDR3 has 15 amino acids. Trimming cost V 0 bases and J 0 bases; bases outside gene matches: 2. CDR1 is SNHLY and CDR2 is FYNNEI in the germline V gene. In DNA, the CDR3 is TGTGCCAGCAGTGAAGCGGGCGGGAGCTCCTACGAGCAGTACTTC. Translating it yields CASSEAGGSSYEQYF.

The J gene is TRBJ1-1, the V gene TRBV18, with no clear D. The length of the CDR3 is 13 residues. Looked up from germline, CDR1 is KGHSH and CDR2 is LQKENI. V was clipped by 2 bases and J by 6 bases, with 10 bases between them. CDR3 amino acids: CASSPFGSAEAFF. CDR3 sequence (DNA): TGTGCCAGCTCACCATTTGGGAGCGCTGAAGCTTTCTTT.

This clonotype occurred a few times. This sequence joins TRBV5-5 and TRBJ2-1; 7 bases fit TRBD1. V dropped 1 base and J dropped 7; count of bases not matched to a gene: 5. CDR3 length equals 14 residues. The germline gives CDR1 SGHKS, CDR2 YYEKEE (reference sequence). The DNA of the CDR3 is TGTGCCAGCAGCTTGTGGGACAGCCCGAATGAGCAGTTCTTC. Protein sequence: CASSLWDSPNEQFF. The variable domain in full, with the rest retrieved from reference TRBV5-5 and TRBJ2-1, is DAGVTQSPTHLIKTRGQQVTLRCSPISGHKSVSWYQQVLGQGPQFIFQYYEKEERGRGNFPDRFSARQFPNYSSELNVNALLLGDSALYLCASSLWDSPNEQFFGPGTRLTVL.

The chain links TRBV5-1 to TRBJ2-5; 15 bases agree with TRBD2. V dropped 3 bases and J dropped 4; count of bases not matched to a gene: 4. Germline CDR1 is SGHRS and CDR2 is YFSETQ. The length of the CDR3 is 16 residues. The CDR3 region is CASSSGLAGGLETQYF. The CDR3 nucleotides are TGCGCCAGCAGCTCCGGACTAGCGGGGGGGCTAGAGACCCAGTACTTC.

This clonotype was observed many times. The chain employs TRBV2 and TRBJ2-3, with 7 bases matching TRBD1. The V segment lost 5 bases and the J segment 2 bases; nucleotides outside the gene matches: 7. The CDR3 length is 15 residues. CDR1 is SNHLY and CDR2 is FYNNEI in the germline V gene. The CDR3 here is CASSYDRAHTDTQYF. DNA for the CDR3: TGTGCCAGCAGTTACGACAGGGCCCACACAGATACGCAGTATTTT.